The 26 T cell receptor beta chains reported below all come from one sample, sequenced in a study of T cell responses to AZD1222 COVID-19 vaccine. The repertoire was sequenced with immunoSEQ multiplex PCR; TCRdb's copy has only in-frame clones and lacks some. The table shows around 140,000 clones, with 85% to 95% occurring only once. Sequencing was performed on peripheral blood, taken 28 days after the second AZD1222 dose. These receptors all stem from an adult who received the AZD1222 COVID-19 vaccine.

The CDR3, as DNA: TGTGCCAGCCGAAAACGAACAGGGGGTATCTACAATGAGCAGTTCTTC. Protein: CASRKRTGGIYNEQFF. This chain joins TRBV2 and TRBJ2-1; TRBD1 aligns across 8 bases. Trimming took 8 bases from V and 3 from J; bases not matched to a gene: 12. The CDR3 is made up of 16 amino acids. Germline-derived CDR1 and CDR2 are SNHLY and FYNNEI.

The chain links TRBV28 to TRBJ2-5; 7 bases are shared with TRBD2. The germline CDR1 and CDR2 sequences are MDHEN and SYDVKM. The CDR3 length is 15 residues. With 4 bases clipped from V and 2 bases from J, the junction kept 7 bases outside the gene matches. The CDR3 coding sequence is TGTGCCAGCAGTTCCAGCGGGGTACTACAAGAGACCCAGTACTTC. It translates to CASSSSGVLQETQYF.

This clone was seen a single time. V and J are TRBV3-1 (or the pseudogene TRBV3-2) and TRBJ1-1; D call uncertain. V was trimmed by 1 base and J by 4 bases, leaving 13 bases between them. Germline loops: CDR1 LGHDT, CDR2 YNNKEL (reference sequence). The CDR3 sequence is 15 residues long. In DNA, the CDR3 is TGTGCCAGCAGCCAAGGCCCGATGGGCTTCACTGAAGCTTTCTTT. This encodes CASSQGPMGFTEAFF.

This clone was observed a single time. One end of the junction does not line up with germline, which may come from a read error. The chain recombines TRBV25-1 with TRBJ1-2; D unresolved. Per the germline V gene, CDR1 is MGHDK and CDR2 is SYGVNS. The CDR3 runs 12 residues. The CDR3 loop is CAISAYTLGYTF. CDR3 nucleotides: TGTGCCATCAGTGCGTATACTTTGGGCTACACCTTC.

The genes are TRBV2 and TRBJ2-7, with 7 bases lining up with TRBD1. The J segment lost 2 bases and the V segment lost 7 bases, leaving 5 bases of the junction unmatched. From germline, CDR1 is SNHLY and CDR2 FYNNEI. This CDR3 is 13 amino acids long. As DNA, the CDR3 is TGTGCCAGCAAGGGCCAGGGGGCCTACGAGCAGTACGTC. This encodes CASKGQGAYEQYV.

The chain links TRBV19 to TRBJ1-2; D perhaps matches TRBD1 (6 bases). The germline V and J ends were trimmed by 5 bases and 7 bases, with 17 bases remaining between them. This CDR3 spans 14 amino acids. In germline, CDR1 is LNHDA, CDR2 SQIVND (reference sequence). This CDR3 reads CASSYQQGLGGYTF. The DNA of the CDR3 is TGTGCCAGTAGTTACCAACAGGGTTTGGGTGGCTACACCTTC.

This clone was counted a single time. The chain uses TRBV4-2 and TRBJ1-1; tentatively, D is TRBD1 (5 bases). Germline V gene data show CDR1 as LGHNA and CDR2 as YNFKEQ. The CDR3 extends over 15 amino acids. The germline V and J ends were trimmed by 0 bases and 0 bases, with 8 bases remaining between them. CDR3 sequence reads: CASSQETGMNTEAFF. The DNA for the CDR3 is TGTGCCAGCAGCCAAGAAACAGGCATGAACACTGAAGCTTTCTTT.

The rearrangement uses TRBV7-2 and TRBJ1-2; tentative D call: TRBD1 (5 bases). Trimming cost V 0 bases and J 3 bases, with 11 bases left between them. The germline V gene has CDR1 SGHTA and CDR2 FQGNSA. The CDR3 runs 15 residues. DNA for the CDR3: TGTGCCAGCAGCTTAGCGGGTGGGACTGACTATGGCTACACCTTC. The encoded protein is CASSLAGGTDYGYTF.

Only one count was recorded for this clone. This CDR3 is CASSPIGTYQETQYF. The CDR3 DNA is TGTGCCAGCAGTCCGATAGGGACTTACCAAGAGACCCAGTACTTC. The chain uses TRBV27 and TRBJ2-5, with D possibly TRBD2 on 6 matching bases. Germline values: CDR1 MNHEY, CDR2 SMNVEV (reference sequence). The CDR3 length is 15 residues. V lost 5 bases to trimming and J lost 0 bases, with 13 bases between them.

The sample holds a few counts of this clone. The CDR3 DNA is TGTGCCAGCAGTTACCGGGACCCCCGGGAGGGCACTGAAGCTTTCTTT. Translating it yields CASSYRDPREGTEAFF. The chain employs TRBV6-5 and TRBJ1-1, with a weak D call TRBD1 (5 bases). Trimming took 2 bases from V and 4 from J, leaving 17 bases between them. The CDR3 is 16 residues long. The V gene's germline CDR1 is MNHEY and CDR2 SVGAGI.

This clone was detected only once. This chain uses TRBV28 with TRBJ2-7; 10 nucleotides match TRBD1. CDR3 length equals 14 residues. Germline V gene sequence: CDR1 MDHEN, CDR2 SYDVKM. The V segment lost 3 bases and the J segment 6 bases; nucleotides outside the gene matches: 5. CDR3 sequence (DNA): TGTGCCAGCAGTTTTGGGACAGGGGTTATCGAGCAGTACGTC. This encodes CASSFGTGVIEQYV.

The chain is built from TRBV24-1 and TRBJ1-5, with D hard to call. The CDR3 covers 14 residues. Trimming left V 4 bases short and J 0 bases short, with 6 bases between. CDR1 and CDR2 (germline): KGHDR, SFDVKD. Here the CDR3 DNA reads TGTGCCACCAGTGACGGTTATAGCAATCAGCCCCAGCATTTT. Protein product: CATSDGYSNQPQHF.

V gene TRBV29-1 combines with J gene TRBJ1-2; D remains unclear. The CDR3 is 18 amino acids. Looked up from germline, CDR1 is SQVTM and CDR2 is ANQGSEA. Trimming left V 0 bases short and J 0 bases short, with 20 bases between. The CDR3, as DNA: TGCAGCGTTGAAGATTTAACCCCTCCGGGAACTTCTAACTATGGCTACACCTTC. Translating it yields CSVEDLTPPGTSNYGYTF.

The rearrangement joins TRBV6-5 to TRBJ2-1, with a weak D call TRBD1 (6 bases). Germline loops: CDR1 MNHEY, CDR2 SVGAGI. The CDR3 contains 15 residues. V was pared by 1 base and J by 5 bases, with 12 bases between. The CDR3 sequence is CASSYLQGTNNEQFF. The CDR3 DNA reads TGTGCCAGCAGTTACTTACAGGGAACTAACAATGAGCAGTTCTTC.

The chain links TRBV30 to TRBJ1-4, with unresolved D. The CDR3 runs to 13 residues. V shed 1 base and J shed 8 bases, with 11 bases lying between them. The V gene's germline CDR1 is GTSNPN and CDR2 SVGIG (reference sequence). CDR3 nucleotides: TGTGCCTGGAGTGACGACCTGGGCGAAAAACTGTTTTTT. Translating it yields CAWSDDLGEKLFF.

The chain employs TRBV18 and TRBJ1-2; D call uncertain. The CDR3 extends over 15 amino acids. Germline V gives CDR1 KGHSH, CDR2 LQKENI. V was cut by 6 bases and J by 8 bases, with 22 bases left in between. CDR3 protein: CASSPTGLALGGYTF. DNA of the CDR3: TGTGCCAGCTCCCCGACGGGATTAGCCCTGGGAGGCTACACCTTC.

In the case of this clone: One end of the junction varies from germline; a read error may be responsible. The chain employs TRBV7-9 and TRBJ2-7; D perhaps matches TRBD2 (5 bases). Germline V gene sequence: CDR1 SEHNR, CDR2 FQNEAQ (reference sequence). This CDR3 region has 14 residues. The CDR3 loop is CASSSLGNHGVISF. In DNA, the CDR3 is TGTGCCAGCAGCTCCCTTGGGAATCACGGGGTTATCTCCTTC.

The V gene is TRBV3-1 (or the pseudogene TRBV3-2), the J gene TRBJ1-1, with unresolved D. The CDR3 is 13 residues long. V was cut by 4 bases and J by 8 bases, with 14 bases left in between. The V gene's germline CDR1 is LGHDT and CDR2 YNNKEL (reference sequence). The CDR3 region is CASSPVPGGEAFF. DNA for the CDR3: TGTGCCAGCAGCCCGGTCCCCGGAGGGGAAGCTTTCTTT.

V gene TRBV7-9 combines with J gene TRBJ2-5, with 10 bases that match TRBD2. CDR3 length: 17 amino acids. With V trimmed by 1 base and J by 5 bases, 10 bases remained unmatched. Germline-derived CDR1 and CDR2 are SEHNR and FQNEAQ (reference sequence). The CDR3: CASSLGSSGGAEETQYF. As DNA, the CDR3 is TGTGCCAGCAGCTTAGGTTCCAGCGGGGGGGCCGAGGAGACCCAGTACTTC.

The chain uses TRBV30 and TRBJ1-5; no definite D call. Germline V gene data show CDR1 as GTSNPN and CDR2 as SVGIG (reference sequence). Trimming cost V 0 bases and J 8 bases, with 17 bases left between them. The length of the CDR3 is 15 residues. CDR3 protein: CAWSVQPRTLEPQHF. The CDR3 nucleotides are TGTGCCTGGAGTGTGCAGCCGCGAACCTTAGAGCCCCAGCATTTT.

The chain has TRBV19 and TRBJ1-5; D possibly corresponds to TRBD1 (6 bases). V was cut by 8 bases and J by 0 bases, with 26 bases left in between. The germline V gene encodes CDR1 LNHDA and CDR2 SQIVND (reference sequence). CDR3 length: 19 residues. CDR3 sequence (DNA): TGTGCCAGTCGAGAGGGTATCCGGGACAAGAAAAATAGCAATCAGCCCCAGCATTTT. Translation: CASREGIRDKKNSNQPQHF.

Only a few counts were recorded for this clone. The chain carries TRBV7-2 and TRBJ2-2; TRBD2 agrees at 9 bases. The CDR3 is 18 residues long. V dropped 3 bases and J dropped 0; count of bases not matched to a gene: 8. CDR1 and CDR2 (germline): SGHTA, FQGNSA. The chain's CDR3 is CASSFGPGLATNTGELFF. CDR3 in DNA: TGTGCCAGCAGCTTCGGTCCGGGACTAGCTACGAACACCGGGGAGCTGTTTTTT.

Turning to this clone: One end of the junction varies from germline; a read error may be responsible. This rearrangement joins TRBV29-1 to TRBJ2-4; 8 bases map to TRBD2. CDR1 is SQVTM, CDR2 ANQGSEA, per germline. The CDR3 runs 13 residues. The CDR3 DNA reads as TGCAGCGTTGACGGGGGGGAGCGGAACATTCAGTGCTTC. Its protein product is CSVDGGERNIQCF.

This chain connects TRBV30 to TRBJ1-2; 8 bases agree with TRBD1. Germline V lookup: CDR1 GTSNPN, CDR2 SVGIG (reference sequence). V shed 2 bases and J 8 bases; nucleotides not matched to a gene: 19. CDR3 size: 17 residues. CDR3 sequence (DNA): TGTGCCTGGAGTTTTCCGGGAATGGACAGGGAAAAAGGGGGCTACACCTTC. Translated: CAWSFPGMDREKGGYTF.

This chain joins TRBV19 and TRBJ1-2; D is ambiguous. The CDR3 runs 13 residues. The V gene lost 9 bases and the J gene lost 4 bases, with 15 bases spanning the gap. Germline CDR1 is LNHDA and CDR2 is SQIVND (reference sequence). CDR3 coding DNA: TGTGCCAGCTTCAGCGACTTCGGCTATGGCTACACCTTC. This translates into CASFSDFGYGYTF. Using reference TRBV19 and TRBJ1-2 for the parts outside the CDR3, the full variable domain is DGGITQSPKYLFRKEGQNVTLSCEQNLNHDAMYWYRQDPGQGLRLIYYSQIVNDFQKGDIAEGYSVSREKKESFPLTVTSAQKNPTAFYLCASFSDFGYGYTFGSGTRLTVV.

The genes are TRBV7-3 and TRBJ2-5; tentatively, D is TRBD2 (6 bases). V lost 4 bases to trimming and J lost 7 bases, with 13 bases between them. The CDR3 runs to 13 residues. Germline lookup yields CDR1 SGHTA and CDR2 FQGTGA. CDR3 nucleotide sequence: TGTGCCAGCAGCTCAGGAGGGACCGGGACCCAGTACTTC. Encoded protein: CASSSGGTGTQYF.